This T cell receptor (beta chain) was sequenced for a study of T cell repertoires in cytomegalovirus infection. Study-level background: Shared public TCR beta signatures pointed to both CMV infection and a matching HLA type.

J was trimmed by 1 base and V by 1 base; bases with no gene match: 10. The CDR3 runs to 19 residues. Looked up from germline, CDR1 is SGHVS and CDR2 is FNYEAQ. From the reads, TCRdb called clonotypes with MiXCR, one entry per CDR3 protein. In the table there are 750,000 to 900,000 distinct CDR3 sequences, about 29% of which are singletons. There are many counts of this clonotype. The target antigen is unknown. Study observations and caveats: Identification of carriers of CMV plus the relevant HLA was achieved through cumulative public TCR beta family frequency. HLA-C-restricted, CMV-specific TCR beta clonotypes were dominant ex vivo.

This receptor was taken from a human donor in good health (CMV status not recorded). Some clones in this sample may be carry-over from other donors' samples. The chain recombines TRBV7-6 with TRBJ2-2; TRBD1 aligns across 9 bases. The sample in question was cultured CD8+ T cells from PBMCs, obtained from culture after CMV antigen stimulation. The DNA for the CDR3 is TGTGCCAGCAGCTTAGAGAGACAGGGGGTCCTGGTGAACACCGGGGAGCTGTTTTTT. This sequence encodes CASSLERQGVLVNTGELFF.